This T cell receptor (beta chain) stems from a study of blood T cell repertoires in COVID-19. Germline CDR1 is SGDLS and CDR2 is YYNGEE. With 3 bases clipped from V and 5 bases from J, the junction kept 6 bases outside the gene matches. This CDR3 has 14 amino acids. TCRdb's table, derived via immunoSEQ multiplex PCR, lists solely in-frame clones and lacks some. Counted here are over 90,000 clones, 84% occurring once; the ten biggest clones make up 7.5% to 10%. Sequenced input: peripheral blood. This TCR came from a man in his forties with active or convalescent COVID-19. The rearrangement uses TRBV9 and TRBJ2-5, with TRBD1 matching over 8 bases. The DNA of the CDR3 is TGTGCCAGCAGCGCCGGACAGGGTTGGGAGACCCAGTACTTC. Protein: CASSAGQGWETQYF. Variable domain in full (rest from reference TRBV9 and TRBJ2-5): DSGVTQTPKHLITATGQRVTLRCSPRSGDLSVYWYQQSLDQGLQFLIQYYNGEERAKGNILERFSAQQFPDLHSELNLSSLELGDSALYFCASSAGQGWETQYFGPGTRLLVL.